A single sample gave rise to the 20 T cell receptor beta chains below, sequenced in a study of cytomegalovirus exposure and HLA in healthy donors (dated by TCRdb to about 2017). The receptor library was made with the immunoSEQ multiplex PCR assay. For the multiplex PCR, a mixture combining 60 forward primers for TCR Vbeta segments and 13 reverse primers for TCR Jbeta segments was used. In its TCRdb copy, this immuneACCESS table keeps in-frame sequences only and misses some clones. Where compared with another copy, unresolved V genes explain less than half of these, and the others have no known cause. For this sample the table gives 150,000 to 200,000 clones, of which 77% were detected only once. 1.5% to 2% of the sample is in the top ten clones. Sequenced: PBMCs. The receptor set was obtained from a woman in her thirties in good health and CMV-seronegative.

The chain links TRBV6-5 to TRBJ1-1; the D is unclear. In germline, CDR1 is MNHEY, CDR2 SVGAGI. V lost 2 bases, J lost 10 bases, and 8 bases lay in between. The CDR3 is 11 amino acids. The CDR3 protein is CASSYRSTAFF. As DNA, the CDR3 is TGTGCCAGCAGTTACCGCAGTACAGCTTTCTTT.

The gene calls are TRBV5-4 and TRBJ2-7, with D hard to call. CDR1 is SGHNT and CDR2 is YYREEE in the germline V gene (reference sequence). CDR3 size: 14 residues. V was pared by 4 bases and J by 4 bases, with 15 bases between. CDR3 in amino acids: CASSSALPQYEQYF. The CDR3 DNA reads TGTGCCAGCAGCAGCGCCTTACCGCAATACGAGCAGTACTTC.

Comments on this clone: This sample includes further DNA sequences coding for the same CDR3. The chain is built from TRBV15 and TRBJ1-2, with 9 positions matching TRBD1. V gave up 2 bases and J gave up 4 bases; unmatched junction bases: 5. The CDR3 has 15 residues. The germline V gene encodes CDR1 LNHNV and CDR2 YYDKDF (reference sequence). CDR3 sequence: CATSRPGQGSYGYTF. The CDR3 DNA reads as TGTGCCACCAGCAGACCGGGACAGGGTTCCTATGGCTACACCTTC.

This chain connects TRBV29-1 to TRBJ2-3; maybe TRBD1 (5 bases). Germline V gene sequence: CDR1 SQVTM, CDR2 ANQGSEA. Trimming removed 5 bases at V and 0 bases at J, with 9 bases between. The CDR3 is 13 amino acids. CDR3 DNA sequence: TGCAGCGTTCAGGGTCGTAGCACAGATACGCAGTATTTT. Translating it yields CSVQGRSTDTQYF.

The V gene is TRBV7-6, the J gene TRBJ2-7; TRBD1 aligns across 10 bases. Germline values: CDR1 SGHVS, CDR2 FNYEAQ. The CDR3 length is 15 residues. V gave up 1 base and J gave up 4 bases; unmatched junction bases: 4. The CDR3 nucleotides are TGTGCCAGCAGCTTAGAAGACAGGGGGCGTTACGAGCAGTACTTC. This codes for CASSLEDRGRYEQYF.

The chain recombines TRBV25-1 with TRBJ1-3, with D hard to call. Germline lookup yields CDR1 MGHDK and CDR2 SYGVNS. This CDR3 spans 15 amino acids. Trimming cost V 7 bases and J 0 bases, with 13 bases left between them. The DNA of the CDR3 is TGTGCCAGCATGGCCAAGACTAGCTCTGGAAACACCATATATTTT. Translating gives CASMAKTSSGNTIYF.

In its sample, this clone was seen a few times. This sequence joins TRBV18 and TRBJ2-2; perhaps TRBD1 as D (6 bases). V lost 2 bases and J 3 bases, leaving 7 bases between the germline ends. Germline V lookup: CDR1 KGHSH, CDR2 LQKENI. The CDR3 is 14 residues long. The CDR3 here is CASSPNRDTGELFF. CDR3 sequence (DNA): TGTGCCAGCTCACCAAACAGGGACACCGGGGAGCTGTTTTTT.

The gene calls are TRBV4-1 and TRBJ2-1; 14 bases line up with TRBD2. The germline V gene encodes CDR1 MGHRA and CDR2 YSYEKL. V was clipped by 1 base and J by 8 bases; unmatched bases: 4. The CDR3 length is 16 residues. The CDR3 nucleotides are TGCGCCAGCAGCCAAGTAGAGACTAGCGGGAGGGATGAGCAGTTCTTC. It encodes CASSQVETSGRDEQFF.

The chain links TRBV14 to TRBJ1-1; TRBD1 matches at 8 bases. V shed 5 bases, J shed 1 base, and the junction held 9 bases outside the gene matches. Looked up from germline, CDR1 is SGHDN and CDR2 is FVKESK. There are 16 residues in the CDR3. CDR3: CASSTNLGTGNTEAFF. CDR3 nucleotide sequence: TGTGCCAGCAGCACAAACCTCGGGACAGGGAACACTGAAGCTTTCTTT.

The chain links TRBV18 to TRBJ2-7; D is perhaps TRBD1 (6 bases). The CDR3 covers 15 residues. With 4 bases removed from V and 4 bases from J, the gap between germline ends came to 17 bases. In germline, CDR1 is KGHSH, CDR2 LQKENI. The CDR3 nucleotides are TGTGCCAGCTCACGCACGCAGACAGGAAAGTACGAGCAGTACTTC. Protein product: CASSRTQTGKYEQYF. Full variable domain (rest looked up from reference TRBV18 and TRBJ2-7): NAGVMQNPRHLVRRRGQEARLRCSPMKGHSHVYWYRQLPEEGLKFMVYLQKENIIDESGMPKERFSAEFPKEGPSILRIQQVVRGDSAAYFCASSRTQTGKYEQYFGPGTRLTVT.

V is TRBV5-1 and J is TRBJ2-1, with 10 bases fitting TRBD2. Trimming took 2 bases from V and 2 from J; bases not matched to a gene: 1. Per the germline V gene, CDR1 is SGHRS and CDR2 is YFSETQ. This CDR3 comprises 15 residues. The CDR3 here is CASSLTSGTYNEQFF. The CDR3 nucleotides read TGCGCCAGCAGCTTAACTAGCGGGACCTACAATGAGCAGTTCTTC. The full variable domain, rest sourced from reference TRBV5-1 and TRBJ2-1, is KAGVTQTPRYLIKTRGQQVTLSCSPISGHRSVSWYQQTPGQGLQFLFEYFSETQRNKGNFPGRFSGRQFSNSRSEMNVSTLELGDSALYLCASSLTSGTYNEQFFGPGTRLTVL.

V usage is TRBV9 and J usage is TRBJ2-3, with TRBD2 identical over 9 bases. The CDR3 contains 15 residues. The J segment lost 0 bases and the V segment lost 7 bases, leaving 6 bases of the junction unmatched. Germline-derived CDR1 and CDR2 are SGDLS and YYNGEE. The CDR3 region has the DNA TGTGCCAGCGGCTGGCGGGAGGGGAGCACAGATACGCAGTATTTT. It translates to CASGWREGSTDTQYF. Looking up the rest from reference TRBV9 and TRBJ2-3 gives the full variable domain: DSGVTQTPKHLITATGQRVTLRCSPRSGDLSVYWYQQSLDQGLQFLIQYYNGEERAKGNILERFSAQQFPDLHSELNLSSLELGDSALYFCASGWREGSTDTQYFGPGTRLTVL.

J is TRBJ2-4 and V is TRBV5-4, with 9 bases aligning to TRBD2. CDR3 length equals 16 residues. The germline CDR1 and CDR2 sequences are SGHNT and YYREEE (reference sequence). The trim removed 2 bases at V and 5 bases at J, leaving 8 bases unmatched. The CDR3: CASSFPEVAGENIQYF. Here the CDR3 DNA reads TGTGCCAGCAGCTTTCCCGAGGTAGCGGGAGAAAACATTCAGTACTTC. Full variable domain (remainder filled in from reference TRBV5-4 and TRBJ2-4): ETGVTQSPTHLIKTRGQQVTLRCSSQSGHNTVSWYQQALGQGPQFIFQYYREEENGRGNFPPRFSGLQFPNYSSELNVNALELDDSALYLCASSFPEVAGENIQYFGAGTRLSVL.

In nucleotides, the CDR3 is TGTGCCACTTCACCGGGACTAGCGGTTCACTACGAGCAGTACTTC. It specifies CATSPGLAVHYEQYF. The V gene is TRBV19, the J gene TRBJ2-7; 11 nucleotides line up with TRBD2. The ends lost 10 bases at V and 3 bases at J; junction bases unmatched: 11. The germline gives CDR1 LNHDA, CDR2 SQIVND (reference sequence). The length of the CDR3 is 15 residues. Filled out from reference TRBV19 and TRBJ2-7, the complete variable domain reads DGGITQSPKYLFRKEGQNVTLSCEQNLNHDAMYWYRQDPGQGLRLIYYSQIVNDFQKGDIAEGYSVSREKKESFPLTVTSAQKNPTAFYLCATSPGLAVHYEQYFGPGTRLTVT.

The rearrangement links TRBV29-1 to TRBJ1-1; the D is unclear. Germline CDR1 and CDR2: SQVTM and ANQGSEA. Trimming shortened V by 3 bases and J by 0 bases, and 5 bases separated the two germline ends. The CDR3 runs 12 residues. CDR3 amino acids: CSVDRMNTEAFF. For the CDR3, the DNA is TGCAGCGTTGACAGAATGAACACTGAAGCTTTCTTT.

V and J are TRBV11-2 and TRBJ2-3; TRBD2 aligns across 8 bases. The CDR3 extends over 13 amino acids. Per the germline V gene, CDR1 is SGHAT and CDR2 is FQNNGV. V shed 6 bases, J shed 3 bases, and the junction held 2 bases outside the gene matches. The CDR3, as DNA: TGTGCCAGCAGGGGACTAGGGACAGATACGCAGTATTTT. Residues: CASRGLGTDTQYF.

This rearrangement joins TRBV9 to TRBJ2-2, with 8 bases fitting TRBD2. The CDR3 covers 16 residues. Unmatched junction bases numbered 5, after V lost 4 bases and J lost 0 bases. Germline-derived CDR1 and CDR2 are SGDLS and YYNGEE. CDR3: CASSPLAGTNTGELFF. The CDR3 DNA follows: TGTGCCAGCAGCCCGTTAGCGGGAACGAACACCGGGGAGCTGTTTTTT.

A few counts support this clone. The gene calls are TRBV27 and TRBJ2-7; TRBD1 might be the D (7 bases). In germline, CDR1 is MNHEY, CDR2 SMNVEV (reference sequence). This CDR3 spans 14 amino acids. V was trimmed by 6 bases and J by 5 bases, leaving 17 bases between them. CDR3 nucleotide sequence: TGTGCCAGCAGACAGGGGACTTCTATTAACGAGCAGTACTTC. It encodes CASRQGTSINEQYF.

The chain employs TRBV29-1 and TRBJ1-1, with 12 nucleotides matching TRBD1. Trimming at V came to 6 bases and at J to 5 bases, leaving 7 bases not matched to a gene. This CDR3 has 14 residues. The germline V gene has CDR1 SQVTM and CDR2 ANQGSEA. The CDR3, as DNA: TGCAGCGTGACGGGACAGGGGGCCGGTACTGAAGCTTTCTTT. Translation gives CSVTGQGAGTEAFF.

The chain couples TRBV10-3 to TRBJ1-3, with no clear D. From germline, CDR1 is ENHRY and CDR2 SYGVKD. The CDR3 has 14 amino acids. V dropped 4 bases and J dropped 4 bases, with 11 bases sitting between them. The DNA of the CDR3 is TGTGCCATCAGTGTCGAGGGAGGGGGAAACACCATATATTTT. This encodes CAISVEGGGNTIYF.